This T cell receptor (beta chain) comes out of a study of shared clonotypes between healthy human individuals. Study findings and constraints: Naive subsets generally had larger estimated richness than memory subsets.

Using immunoSEQ multiplex PCR, the repertoire was profiled, and TCRdb retains in-frame clones only, with some absent. The table includes around 720,000 clones, around four fifths detected once. This CDR3 has 13 amino acids. Germline CDR1 reads MDHEN; CDR2 reads SYDVKM. V lost 6 bases and J 4 bases, leaving 10 bases between the germline ends. Worth noting for this clone: As yet, its antigen is unknown. In the same sample, other DNA sequences code for this CDR3.

The receptor's source is a woman under 40 in good health. This chain uses TRBV28 with TRBJ1-5, with D perhaps matching TRBD1 (5 bases). Sequenced material: memory CD4+ T cells sorted from blood. The subset denotes: CD45RA-negative fraction. The CDR3 reads CASRWDGNQPQHF. Here the CDR3 DNA reads TGTGCCAGCAGATGGGACGGTAATCAGCCCCAGCATTTT.